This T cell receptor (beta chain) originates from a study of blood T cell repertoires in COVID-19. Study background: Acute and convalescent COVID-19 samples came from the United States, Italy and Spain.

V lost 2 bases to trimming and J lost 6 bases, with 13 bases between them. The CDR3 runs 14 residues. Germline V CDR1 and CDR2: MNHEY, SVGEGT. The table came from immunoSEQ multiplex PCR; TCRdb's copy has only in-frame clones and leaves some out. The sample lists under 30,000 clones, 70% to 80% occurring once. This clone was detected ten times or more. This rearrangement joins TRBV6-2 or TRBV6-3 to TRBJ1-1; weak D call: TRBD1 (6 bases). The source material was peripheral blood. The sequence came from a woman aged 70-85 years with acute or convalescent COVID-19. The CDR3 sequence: CASSYNGGWAEAFF. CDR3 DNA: TGTGCCAGCAGTTACAATGGGGGCTGGGCTGAAGCTTTCTTT.